These T cell receptor beta chains were read from a single sample in a study of patients and donors after allogeneic stem cell transplantation. TCRdb independently ran MiXCR on the RT-PCR reads; one entry per CDR3 protein. The table includes 400,000 to 450,000 distinct CDR3 sequences, 16% detected once. Sequenced material: blood, either unsorted or a sorted T cell fraction (not recorded which). These receptor sequences come from a human donor who was either an allogeneic HSCT recipient or a stem cell or donor lymphocyte infusion donor (not recorded which). It is not recorded whose cells these are; they may come from a transplant donor. Each CDR3 is given with its conserved first and last residue.

v_call: TRBV11-2; j_call: TRBJ1-2; cdr3_aa: CASSLGGPDYGYTF
v_call: TRBV19; j_call: TRBJ1-5; cdr3_aa: CASSIRRGGDQPQHF
v_call: TRBV27; j_call: TRBJ2-6; cdr3_aa: CASSPLRSSGANVLTF
v_call: TRBV20-1; j_call: TRBJ2-7; cdr3_aa: CSARLADSSYEQYF
v_call: TRBV20-1; j_call: TRBJ2-3; cdr3_aa: CSAELAGGSTDTQYF
v_call: TRBV11-3; j_call: TRBJ2-1; cdr3_aa: CASSIDRGSYNEQFF
v_call: TRBV7-9; j_call: TRBJ1-5; cdr3_aa: CASSYNLDSPNQPQHF
v_call: TRBV29-1; j_call: TRBJ2-5; cdr3_aa: CSVEGSKETQYF
v_call: TRBV7-2; j_call: TRBJ2-1; cdr3_aa: CARGVGDNEQFF
v_call: TRBV7-8; j_call: TRBJ1-2; cdr3_aa: CASSLSPWIRGSGSNYGYTF
v_call: TRBV7-8; j_call: TRBJ1-1; cdr3_aa: CASSLALLRDTEAFF
v_call: TRBV6-6; j_call: TRBJ1-5; cdr3_aa: CASSRNGNQPQHF
v_call: TRBV12-3/TRBV12-4; j_call: TRBJ1-6; cdr3_aa: CASSFGEYNSPLHF
v_call: TRBV6-5; j_call: TRBJ1-1; cdr3_aa: CASSYLTGGSAEAFF
v_call: TRBV25-1; j_call: TRBJ2-1; cdr3_aa: CASSHPWANEQFF
v_call: TRBV4-1; j_call: TRBJ1-1; cdr3_aa: CASSPGTEITDLGEAFF
v_call: TRBV12-3/TRBV12-4; j_call: TRBJ2-1; cdr3_aa: CASIEGPRYTHEQFF
v_call: TRBV20-1; j_call: TRBJ1-3; cdr3_aa: CSARDGGNRNTIYF
v_call: TRBV14; j_call: TRBJ2-1; cdr3_aa: CASSQPLQGAISNEQFF
v_call: TRBV7-9; j_call: TRBJ2-2; cdr3_aa: CASTRTAFGTGELFF
v_call: TRBV7-8; j_call: TRBJ2-5; cdr3_aa: CASSPRDRGETQYF
v_call: TRBV25-1; j_call: TRBJ1-2; cdr3_aa: CASKSFRDSAFGGYTF
v_call: TRBV12-3/TRBV12-4; j_call: TRBJ2-5; cdr3_aa: CASSLRSGETQYF
v_call: TRBV29-1; j_call: TRBJ2-5; cdr3_aa: CSVDGETQYF
v_call: TRBV24-1; j_call: TRBJ2-2; cdr3_aa: CATQTGKTGELFF
v_call: TRBV14; j_call: TRBJ2-2; cdr3_aa: CASSQDLLATRNTGELFF
v_call: TRBV5-6; j_call: TRBJ2-5; cdr3_aa: CASSLDLAGGWGETQYF
v_call: TRBV20-1; j_call: TRBJ2-7; cdr3_aa: CSARDHRVHEQYF
v_call: TRBV19; j_call: TRBJ2-3; cdr3_aa: CASKGLAGVRTDTQYF
v_call: TRBV29-1; j_call: TRBJ1-2; cdr3_aa: CSVGGDPTGLSLDGYTF
v_call: TRBV18; j_call: TRBJ1-2; cdr3_aa: CASSEGADLYGGYTF
v_call: TRBV18; j_call: TRBJ1-3; cdr3_aa: CASSKGTSGNTIYF
v_call: TRBV29-1; j_call: TRBJ2-1; cdr3_aa: CSVSLTSGVYNEQFF